The 17 T cell receptor beta chains below come from one sample, sequenced in a study of T cell changes during pregnancy in multiple sclerosis. Sequenced by immunoSEQ multiplex PCR; TCRdb stores in-frame clones only, minus some. The sample carries about 40,000 clones, 90% recorded once. The sample here was CD4+ T cells from peripheral blood mononuclear cells, taken in the third trimester of pregnancy. Source of these receptors: a female donor with multiple sclerosis, enrolled in a pregnancy study.

The rearrangement uses TRBV30 and TRBJ2-1, with TRBD2 matching over 9 bases. The V and J ends lost 2 bases and 6 bases, in that order; junction bases with no gene match: 8. This CDR3 region has 15 residues. Germline V gives CDR1 GTSNPN, CDR2 SVGIG (reference sequence). As DNA, the CDR3 is TGTGCCTGGAGTCGGTATCTAGCGGGGATCAATGAGCAGTTCTTC. Amino acid sequence: CAWSRYLAGINEQFF.

The CDR3 protein is CASSLAGQRRARRTQYF. The CDR3 coding sequence is TGTGCCAGCAGCTTAGCGGGACAGAGACGAGCCCGGCGGACCCAGTACTTC. The genes are TRBV7-8 and TRBJ2-5; 7 bases align to TRBD1. Trimming removed 0 bases from V and 7 bases from J; junction bases left unmatched: 14. Germline CDR1 is SGHVS and CDR2 is FQNEAQ. The CDR3 is 17 residues long.

The rearrangement links TRBV7-8 to TRBJ2-7; D may be TRBD1 (7 bases). Trimming removed 6 bases at V and 4 bases at J, with 13 bases between. This CDR3 is 13 amino acids long. Per the germline V gene, CDR1 is SGHVS and CDR2 is FQNEAQ. The CDR3 DNA sequence: TGTGCCAGCAGATTCAGGGGGGTGTACGAGCAGTACTTC. Translating gives CASRFRGVYEQYF.

The chain joins TRBV4-2 to TRBJ2-3; tentatively, D is TRBD2 (5 bases). CDR3 length: 15 residues. V shed 0 bases and J shed 4 bases, with 11 bases lying between them. The germline CDR1 and CDR2 sequences are LGHNA and YNFKEQ. The CDR3 bases are TGTGCCAGCAGCCAAGATCAAGTTAGCGCAGATACGCAGTATTTT. The encoded protein is CASSQDQVSADTQYF.

The gene calls are TRBV7-6 and TRBJ2-2, with 8 nucleotides matching TRBD1. Trimming removed 5 bases from V and 8 bases from J; junction bases left unmatched: 4. The CDR3 has 13 amino acids. Germline CDR1 and CDR2: SGHVS and FNYEAQ. Written as DNA, the CDR3 is TGTGCCAGCAGCCGCAGGGGGCCAGGGGAGCTGTTTTTT. It is translated as CASSRRGPGELFF.

The V gene is TRBV28, the J gene TRBJ1-5; a possible D gene is TRBD1 (6 bases). Between the trimmed V and J ends, which lost 5 bases and 1 base, there was a span of 18 bases. This CDR3 spans 17 amino acids. Germline assignment: CDR1 MDHEN and CDR2 SYDVKM. CDR3 loop: CASSTQRRTASNQPQHF. CDR3 coding DNA: TGTGCCAGCAGTACCCAGCGGAGGACAGCGAGCAATCAGCCCCAGCATTTT. Variable domain in full (rest from reference TRBV28 and TRBJ1-5): DVKVTQSSRYLVKRTGEKVFLECVQDMDHENMFWYRQDPGLGLRLIYFSYDVKMKEKGDIPEGYSVSREKKERFSLILESASTNQTSMYLCASSTQRRTASNQPQHFGDGTRLSIL.

The DNA for the CDR3 is TGCGCCAGCAGCGGGGGCAACTCCTACAATGAGCAGTTCTTC. It yields the protein CASSGGNSYNEQFF. The rearrangement links TRBV5-1 to TRBJ2-1; maybe TRBD1 (6 bases). Trimming took off 4 bases at V and 0 bases at J, with 8 bases between the two ends. Germline CDR1 and CDR2: SGHRS and YFSETQ. This CDR3 has 14 residues.

The gene calls are TRBV7-8 and TRBJ2-7, with TRBD2 matching 10 bases. The CDR3 spans 15 residues. V lost 3 bases to trimming and J lost 0 bases; unmatched junction nucleotides: 2. Germline CDR1 and CDR2: SGHVS and FQNEAQ. CDR3 coding DNA: TGTGCCAGCAGCTTGATAGCGGGGGGCTCCTACGAGCAGTACTTC. Its translation is CASSLIAGGSYEQYF.

The chain carries TRBV27 and TRBJ2-7, with TRBD1 identical over 9 bases. The CDR3 covers 16 residues. V lost 3 bases and J lost 7; bases outside the gene matches: 13. Germline V gene data show CDR1 as MNHEY and CDR2 as SMNVEV (reference sequence). The CDR3 DNA reads TGTGCCAGCAGTTTGGGACAGGGTCTTACCCTTGGAGAGCAGTACTTC. This gives the protein CASSLGQGLTLGEQYF.

This chain connects TRBV27 to TRBJ2-2, with D unclear. Germline V gives CDR1 MNHEY, CDR2 SMNVEV (reference sequence). The CDR3 has 14 amino acids. V was pared by 7 bases and J by 1 base, with 10 bases between. DNA of the CDR3: TGTGCCAGCACCCGACCAGGGAACACCGGGGAGCTGTTTTTT. This encodes CASTRPGNTGELFF.

The rearrangement joins TRBV5-4 to TRBJ2-1, with 7 bases identical to TRBD2. V lost 4 bases and J lost 1; bases outside the gene matches: 2. The CDR3 consists of 14 residues. The germline V gene encodes CDR1 SGHNT and CDR2 YYREEE (reference sequence). CDR3 nucleotides: TGTGCCAGCAGCCCGGGGGGATCCTACAATGAGCAGTTCTTC. This gives the protein CASSPGGSYNEQFF.

The chain joins TRBV18 to TRBJ2-3, with D possibly matching TRBD2 (6 bases). Per germline, CDR1 KGHSH and CDR2 LQKENI. V dropped 2 bases and J dropped 0 bases, with 12 bases sitting between them. The CDR3 consists of 16 residues. CDR3 coding DNA: TGTGCCAGCTCACCAGGTGGCGGGATGAGCACAGATACGCAGTATTTT. Amino acids: CASSPGGGMSTDTQYF.

The rearrangement joins TRBV5-5 to TRBJ1-5; 7 nucleotides match TRBD1. The junction had 2 bases not matched to a gene; V was cut back by 4 bases and J by 1 base. CDR1 and CDR2 (germline): SGHKS, YYEKEE (reference sequence). The CDR3 consists of 14 residues. CDR3 amino acids: CASSRGQSNQPQHF. CDR3 DNA sequence: TGTGCCAGCAGCCGGGGACAGAGCAATCAGCCCCAGCATTTT. The full variable domain, completed using reference TRBV5-5 and TRBJ1-5, is DAGVTQSPTHLIKTRGQQVTLRCSPISGHKSVSWYQQVLGQGPQFIFQYYEKEERGRGNFPDRFSARQFPNYSSELNVNALLLGDSALYLCASSRGQSNQPQHFGDGTRLSIL.

This clone was observed a single time. V and J are TRBV29-1 and TRBJ1-1; perhaps TRBD1 as D (5 bases). Germline V gene sequence: CDR1 SQVTM, CDR2 ANQGSEA. Trimming stripped 6 bases from V and 0 bases from J, with 20 bases between. The CDR3 runs 16 residues. CDR3 bases: TGCAGCGTGGCCCAATCCGGGGGTGCTATGAACACTGAAGCTTTCTTT. Residues: CSVAQSGGAMNTEAFF.

The chain combines TRBV6-1 with TRBJ2-7; D perhaps matches TRBD2 (5 bases). Trimming shortened V by 3 bases and J by 0 bases, and 15 bases separated the two germline ends. In germline, CDR1 is MNHNS, CDR2 SASEGT. This CDR3 comprises 16 residues. Written as DNA, the CDR3 is TGTGCCAGCAGTGATCCTCAGCGGCAAGACTCCTACGAGCAGTACTTC. Protein product: CASSDPQRQDSYEQYF.

V and J are TRBV15 and TRBJ1-5, with D unresolved. Trimming pared 2 bases from V and 1 base from J, leaving 12 bases between. Germline-derived CDR1 and CDR2 are LNHNV and YYDKDF (reference sequence). The CDR3 runs 16 residues. The CDR3 region is CATSRPGAYSNQPQHF. DNA for the CDR3: TGTGCCACCAGCAGACCAGGTGCCTACAGCAATCAGCCCCAGCATTTT.

This clone was found a few times. The J gene is TRBJ1-5, the V gene TRBV4-1; D is unresolved. V was cut by 0 bases and J by 0 bases, with 12 bases left in between. The CDR3 consists of 17 residues. The germline CDR1 and CDR2 sequences are MGHRA and YSYEKL. CDR3 DNA sequence: TGCGCCAGCAGCCAAGAGTTTCCAGGACTTAGCAATCAGCCCCAGCATTTT. Amino acid sequence: CASSQEFPGLSNQPQHF.